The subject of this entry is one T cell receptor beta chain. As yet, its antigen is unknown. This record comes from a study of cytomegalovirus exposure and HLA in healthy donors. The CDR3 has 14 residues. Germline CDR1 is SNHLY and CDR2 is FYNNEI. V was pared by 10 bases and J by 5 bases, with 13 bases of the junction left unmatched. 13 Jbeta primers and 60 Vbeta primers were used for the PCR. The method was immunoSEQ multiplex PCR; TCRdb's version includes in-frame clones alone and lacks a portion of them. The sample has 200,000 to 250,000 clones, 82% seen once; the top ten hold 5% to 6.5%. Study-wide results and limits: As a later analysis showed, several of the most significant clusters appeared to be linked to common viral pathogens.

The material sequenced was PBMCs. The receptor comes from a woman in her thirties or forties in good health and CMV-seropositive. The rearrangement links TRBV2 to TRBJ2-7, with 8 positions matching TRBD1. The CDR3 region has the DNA TGTGCCACCAATGAAGACAGGGGAAGACACGAGCAGTACTTC. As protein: CATNEDRGRHEQYF.